The T cell receptor (beta chain) described here comes from a study of neurological immune-mediated disorders. Germline values: CDR1 MNHEY, CDR2 SVGEGT. V was trimmed by 2 bases and J by 2 bases, leaving 10 bases between them. The CDR3 consists of 15 residues. This clonotype was found many times. MiXCR was run by TCRdb on the 5' RACE reads, yielding one entry per CDR3 protein. The data show some 120,000 distinct CDR3 sequences, about 3.4% seen once. This clonotype was sampled from a woman between 25 and 40 years old with multiple sclerosis. This chain connects TRBV6-2 or TRBV6-3 to TRBJ2-1, with D tentatively TRBD2 (5 bases). The specimen was PBMCs. This CDR3 reads CASSYGEGTYNEQFF. In nucleotides, the CDR3 is TGTGCCAGCAGTTACGGCGAGGGTACCTACAATGAGCAGTTCTTC.